One TCR beta chain is described in this entry. The CDR3 is 14 residues long. With V trimmed by 5 bases and J by 5 bases, 7 bases remained unmatched. From germline, CDR1 is SGHVS and CDR2 FQNEAQ. These data come from a study of blood T cell repertoires in COVID-19. Background on the study: The study drew acute and convalescent COVID-19 samples from the United States, Italy and Spain. T cells, B-cell-depleted T cells, or PBMCs supplied cDNA or gDNA.

Sequencing was performed with immunoSEQ multiplex PCR; in TCRdb, only in-frame clones are kept and a portion is missing. The sample lists about 76,000 clones; approximately 83% were seen once. This receptor was identified in a human donor in a cohort sampled during active COVID-19. This sequence joins TRBV7-8 and TRBJ2-3, with 7 positions matching TRBD1. The source material was peripheral blood. This CDR3 reads CASSEGALGDTQYF. CDR3 bases: TGTGCCAGCAGCGAGGGGGCGCTCGGAGATACGCAGTATTTT.